What follows are 8 T cell receptor beta chains derived from one specimen sequenced in a study of OX40 agonist ivuxolimab in advanced cancers. The protocol was immunoSEQ multiplex PCR, while the TCRdb copy is restricted to in-frame clones and leaves out a portion. The sample carries 70,000 to 95,000 clones, 92% recorded once. Source: CD4+ or CD8+ T cells sorted from blood, taken in a trial of the OX40 agonist ivuxolimab. All receptors come from an adult with an advanced solid tumor such as melanoma, head and neck, liver or kidney cancer.

This chain joins TRBV18 and TRBJ1-1; D gene unclear. The length of the CDR3 is 14 residues. Germline-derived CDR1 and CDR2 are KGHSH and LQKENI. The ends were cut back, 5 bases at V and 0 bases at J, with 10 bases in the middle. The CDR3 nucleotides are TGTGCCAGCTCATTAGACCACATGAACACTGAAGCTTTCTTT. Protein sequence: CASSLDHMNTEAFF.

The rearrangement uses TRBV6-5 and TRBJ1-6; possible D gene TRBD1, 5 bases. Germline lookup yields CDR1 MNHEY and CDR2 SVGAGI. The CDR3 loop spans 15 amino acids. Deletions cut 3 bases from V and 7 bases from J, with 13 bases between. CDR3 protein: CASSYGGKGNSPLHF. For the CDR3, the DNA is TGTGCCAGCAGTTATGGGGGGAAAGGGAATTCACCCCTCCACTTT.

The chain recombines TRBV7-6 with TRBJ2-5; 11 nucleotides agree with TRBD2. With 5 bases clipped from V and 1 base from J, the junction kept 3 bases outside the gene matches. CDR1 is SGHVS, CDR2 FNYEAQ, per germline. CDR3 length: 15 amino acids. The CDR3 DNA reads TGTGCCAGCAGCACCCTAGCGGGGGGCCAAGAGACCCAGTACTTC. The encoded protein is CASSTLAGGQETQYF.

The chain is built from TRBV6-1 and TRBJ1-2; weak D call: TRBD1 (5 bases). In germline, CDR1 is MNHNS, CDR2 SASEGT. The CDR3 is made up of 13 amino acids. V lost 6 bases and J lost 4, with 12 bases in between. In nucleotides, the CDR3 is TGTGCCAGCAGGCAGACGGGACTCTATGGCTACACCTTC. This encodes CASRQTGLYGYTF.

Only one count was recorded for this clone. The V gene is TRBV13, the J gene TRBJ2-3; a weak D match, TRBD1 (9 bases). This CDR3 has 16 residues. V lost 5 bases and J lost 5, with 20 bases in between. Per germline, CDR1 PRHDT and CDR2 FYEKMQ (reference sequence). In nucleotides, the CDR3 is TGTGCCAGCAGCCTCCGGGGGGGGACAGGGCAAGATACGCAGTATTTT. This codes for CASSLRGGTGQDTQYF.

This chain connects TRBV11-2 to TRBJ1-2; TRBD1 matches 9 bases. The CDR3 totals 14 residues. CDR1 SGHAT and CDR2 FQNNGV come from the germline V gene. J lost 6 bases, V lost 2 bases, and 4 bases had no gene match. CDR3 residues: CASSLRTGVNGYTF. The CDR3, as DNA: TGTGCCAGCAGCTTAAGGACAGGGGTGAATGGCTACACCTTC.

The rearrangement joins TRBV5-8 to TRBJ2-2; 8 bases align to TRBD2. V shed 4 bases and J 4 bases; nucleotides not matched to a gene: 18. Germline V gives CDR1 SGHTS, CDR2 YDEGEE. The CDR3 is made up of 19 amino acids. The CDR3 is CASSMRVGVGRAATGELFF. The DNA of the CDR3 is TGTGCCAGCAGCATGCGGGTCGGGGTCGGGAGGGCCGCCACCGGGGAGCTGTTTTTT.

This clone was detected once. The rearrangement joins TRBV9 to TRBJ2-7; 7 bases are a match to TRBD1. The V segment lost 3 bases and the J segment 2 bases; nucleotides outside the gene matches: 8. In germline, CDR1 is SGDLS, CDR2 YYNGEE. The CDR3 runs 15 residues. CDR3 bases: TGTGCCAGCAGCGCCCGGGACAGTTCCACCTACGAGCAGTACTTC. Translating it yields CASSARDSSTYEQYF.